This TCR beta chain is drawn from a study of shared clonotypes between healthy human individuals. Healthy adults negative for HIV, lacking recent acute infections or vaccinations, served as donors. The authors split each subset's genomic DNA evenly across several immunoSEQ plates. Profiled with immunoSEQ multiplex PCR; TCRdb holds only in-frame clones, not every one. The sample yields around 480,000 clones, over 75% seen once. Germline V gives CDR1 SGHRS, CDR2 YFSETQ. Trimming took 0 bases from V and 6 from J; bases not matched to a gene: 4. CDR3 size: 16 residues. This clone was seen a single time. This may be a read error, as it is one base from a much larger clone.

The sequencing input was PBMCs. The receptor was derived from a woman aged 40 to 50 in good health. Some clones in this sample may be carry-over from other donors' samples. The rearrangement joins TRBV5-1 to TRBJ2-1, with 12 bases lining up with TRBD2. The CDR3 spells CASSLDPSGRANEQFF. CDR3 DNA sequence: TGCGCCAGCAGCTTGGATCCTAGCGGGAGGGCCAATGAGCAGTTCTTC.